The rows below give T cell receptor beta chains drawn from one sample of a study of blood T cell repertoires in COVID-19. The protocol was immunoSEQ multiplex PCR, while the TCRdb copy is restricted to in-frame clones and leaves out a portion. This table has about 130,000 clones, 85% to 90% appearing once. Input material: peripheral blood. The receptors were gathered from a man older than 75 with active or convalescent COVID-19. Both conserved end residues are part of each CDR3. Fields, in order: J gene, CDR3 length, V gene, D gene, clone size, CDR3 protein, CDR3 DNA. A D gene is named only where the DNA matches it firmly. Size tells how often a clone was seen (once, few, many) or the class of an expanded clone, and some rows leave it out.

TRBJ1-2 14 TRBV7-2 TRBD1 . CASSLAGTGVGYTF TGTGCCAGCAGCTTAGCTGGGACAGGGGTTGGCTACACCTTC
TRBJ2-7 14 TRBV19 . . CASSIGQGNYEQYF TGTGCCAGTAGTATAGGGCAGGGAAACTACGAGCAGTACTTC
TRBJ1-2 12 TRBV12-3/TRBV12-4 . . CASSSGVYGYTF TGTGCCAGCAGTTCGGGGGTCTATGGCTACACCTTC
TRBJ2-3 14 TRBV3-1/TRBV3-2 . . CASSPRGSTDTQYF TGTGCCAGCAGCCCTAGGGGGAGCACAGATACGCAGTATTTT
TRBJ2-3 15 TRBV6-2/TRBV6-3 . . CASSKRTTSTDTQYF TGTGCCAGCAGTAAAAGGACTACTAGCACAGATACGCAGTATTTT
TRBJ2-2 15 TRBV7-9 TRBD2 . CASVGGGLRTGELFF TGTGCCAGCGTCGGGGGGGGCTTACGCACCGGGGAGCTGTTTTTT
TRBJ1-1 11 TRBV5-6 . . CASSEDSEAFF TGTGCCAGCAGCGAGGACAGTGAAGCTTTCTTT
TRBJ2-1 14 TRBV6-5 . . CASSNSGVRNEQFF TGTGCCAGCAGTAATTCTGGAGTGAGGAATGAGCAGTTCTTC
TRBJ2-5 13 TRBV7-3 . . CASSIDGPGDQYF TGTGCCAGCAGCATCGATGGCCCAGGGGACCAGTACTTC
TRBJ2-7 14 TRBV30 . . CAWSRVSVSYEQYF TGTGCCTGGAGTCGGGTTAGTGTGTCCTACGAGCAGTACTTC
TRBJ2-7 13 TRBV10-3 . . CAISAQDDYEQYF TGTGCCATCAGTGCACAGGATGACTACGAGCAGTACTTC
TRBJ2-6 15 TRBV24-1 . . CATSDPVSGANVLTF TGTGCCACCAGTGATCCGGTCTCTGGGGCCAACGTCCTGACTTTC
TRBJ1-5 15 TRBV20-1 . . CSASTVAGVDQPQHF TGCAGTGCTAGTACGGTGGCAGGGGTGGATCAGCCCCAGCATTTT
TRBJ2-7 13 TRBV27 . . CASSSRGGYEQYF TGTGCCAGCAGTAGTAGGGGCGGCTACGAGCAGTACTTC
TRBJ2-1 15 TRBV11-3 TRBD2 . CASTISTSGSSEQFF TGTGCCAGCACCATTTCGACTAGCGGGAGTTCTGAGCAGTTCTTC
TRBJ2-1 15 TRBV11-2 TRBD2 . CASSLDRASGIPTFF TGTGCCAGCAGCTTAGATAGGGCTAGCGGGATCCCCACGTTCTTC
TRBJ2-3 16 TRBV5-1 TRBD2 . CASSTGLAFSTDTQYF TGCGCCAGCAGCACTGGACTAGCGTTCAGCACAGATACGCAGTATTTT
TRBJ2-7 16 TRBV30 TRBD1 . CAWGEGAGQGSYEQYF TGTGCCTGGGGTGAGGGGGCGGGACAGGGATCCTACGAGCAGTACTTC
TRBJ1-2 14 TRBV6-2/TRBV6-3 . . CASSYSSPGDGYTF TGTGCCAGCAGTTATTCCTCGCCAGGGGACGGCTACACCTTC
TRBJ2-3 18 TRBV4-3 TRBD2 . CASSQDSWVTSGTDTQYF TGCGCCAGCAGCCAAGATAGTTGGGTGACTAGCGGTACAGATACGCAGTATTTT
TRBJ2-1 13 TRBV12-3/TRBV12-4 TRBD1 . CASSLVQGFEQFF TGTGCCAGCAGTTTAGTACAGGGGTTTGAGCAGTTCTTC
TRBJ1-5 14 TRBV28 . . CASRQADPRQPQHF TGTGCCAGCAGGCAAGCGGACCCCCGTCAGCCCCAGCATTTT
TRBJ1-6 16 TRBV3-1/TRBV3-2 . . CASSQSPGHPNSPLHF TGTGCCAGCAGCCAAAGTCCGGGACACCCAAATTCACCCCTCCACTTT
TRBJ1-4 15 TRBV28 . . CASSLRSGRGEKLFF TGTGCCAGCAGTTTAAGGTCAGGACGGGGGGAAAAACTGTTTTTT
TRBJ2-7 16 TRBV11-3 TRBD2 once CASSPTSTSGPYEQYF TGTGCCAGCAGCCCGACCTCGACTAGCGGGCCCTACGAGCAGTACTTC
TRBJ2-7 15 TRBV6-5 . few CASSYSIGGSYEQYF TGTGCCAGCAGTTACTCGATTGGGGGGTCCTACGAGCAGTACTTC
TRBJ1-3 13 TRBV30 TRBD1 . CAWDRDRGNTIYF TGTGCCTGGGATAGGGACAGAGGAAACACCATATATTTT
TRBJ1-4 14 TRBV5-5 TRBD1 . CASSLGSGGRKLFF TGTGCCAGCAGCTTGGGGTCAGGGGGTCGAAAACTGTTTTTT
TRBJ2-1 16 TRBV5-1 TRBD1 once CASSPTTGGGYNEQFF TGCGCCAGCAGCCCGACAACAGGGGGCGGGTACAATGAGCAGTTCTTC
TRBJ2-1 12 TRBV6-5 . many CASRDYGNEQFF TGTGCCAGCAGGGACTACGGTAATGAGCAGTTCTTC
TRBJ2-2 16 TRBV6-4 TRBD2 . CASSATSGDSIGELFF TGTGCCAGCAGTGCGACTAGCGGGGACTCTATCGGGGAGCTGTTTTTT
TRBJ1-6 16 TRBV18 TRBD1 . CASSPWTGANNSPLHF TGTGCCAGCTCACCATGGACAGGGGCTAATAATTCACCCCTCCACTTT
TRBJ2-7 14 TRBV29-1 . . CSVVLMAGSYEQYF TGCAGCGTTGTTCTGATGGCTGGCTCCTACGAGCAGTACTTC
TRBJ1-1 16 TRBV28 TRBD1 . CASSLLGGLVSTEAFF TGTGCCAGCAGTTTACTAGGGGGCCTGGTTTCCACTGAAGCTTTCTTT
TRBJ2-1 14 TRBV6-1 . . CASSERQFYNEQFF TGTGCCAGCAGTGAGCGACAGTTCTACAATGAGCAGTTCTTC
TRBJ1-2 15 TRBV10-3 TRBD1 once CAISGTGGGNYGYTF TGTGCCATCAGTGGGACAGGGGGAGGAAACTATGGCTACACCTTC
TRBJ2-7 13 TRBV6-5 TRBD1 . CASSYRQGYEQYF TGTGCCAGCAGTTACCGACAGGGCTACGAGCAGTACTTC
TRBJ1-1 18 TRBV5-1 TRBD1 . CASSLVGTGGHRGTEAFF TGCGCCAGCAGCTTGGTGGGGACAGGGGGACATAGGGGTACTGAAGCTTTCTTT
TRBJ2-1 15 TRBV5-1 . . CASSLGPGDYNEQFF TGCGCCAGCAGCTTGGGGCCAGGGGACTACAATGAGCAGTTCTTC
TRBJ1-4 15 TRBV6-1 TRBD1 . CASSEDDRGAGKLFF TGTGCCAGCAGTGAGGACGACAGGGGGGCCGGAAAACTGTTTTTT
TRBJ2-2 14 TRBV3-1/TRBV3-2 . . CASSQELVPGELFF TGTGCCAGCAGCCAGGAACTAGTCCCCGGGGAGCTGTTTTTT
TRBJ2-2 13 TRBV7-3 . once CASSLSSTGELFF TGTGCCAGCAGCTTATCGTCCACCGGGGAGCTGTTTTTT
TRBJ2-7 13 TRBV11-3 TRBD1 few CASSPGTGEKQYF TGTGCCAGCAGCCCGGGGACAGGCGAAAAGCAGTACTTC
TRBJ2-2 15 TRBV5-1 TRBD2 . CASSFQRGRTGELFF TGCGCCAGCAGCTTCCAGCGGGGTAGAACCGGGGAGCTGTTTTTT
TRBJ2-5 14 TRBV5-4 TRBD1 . CASSPDRGQETQYF TGTGCCAGCAGCCCGGACAGGGGCCAAGAGACCCAGTACTTC
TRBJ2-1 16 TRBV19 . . CASSIIVQEAYNEQFF TGTGCCAGTAGTATTATAGTTCAGGAGGCCTACAATGAGCAGTTCTTC